The next 29 T cell receptor beta chains were all read from a single sample in a study of blood T cell repertoires in COVID-19. Measured with immunoSEQ multiplex PCR; TCRdb has only the in-frame clones, and not every one. The sample records some 45,000 clones, roughly 87% being singletons. Sequenced: peripheral blood. The receptors shown here come from a woman aged 60-75 years with acute or convalescent COVID-19.

The gene calls are TRBV7-9 and TRBJ2-7, with D hard to call. CDR1 and CDR2 (germline): SEHNR, FQNEAQ (reference sequence). The CDR3 is 11 residues long. Trimming shortened V by 6 bases and J by 2 bases, and 5 bases separated the two germline ends. The CDR3 region is CASSGTYEQYF. DNA of the CDR3: TGTGCCAGCAGTGGCACCTACGAGCAGTACTTC.

This chain links TRBV5-4 with TRBJ1-1, with a possible D match to TRBD1 (5 bases). The length of the CDR3 is 16 residues. Trimming took 2 bases from V and 4 from J, leaving 18 bases between them. CDR1 and CDR2 (germline): SGHNT, YYREEE (reference sequence). The CDR3, as DNA: TGTGCCAGCAGCTTTCCCGGGGGGGTCCGGGGCACTGAAGCTTTCTTT. Its translation: CASSFPGGVRGTEAFF.

V gene TRBV9 combines with J gene TRBJ2-3; TRBD1 is a possible D gene (6 bases). This CDR3 has 16 amino acids. V was clipped by 4 bases and J by 0 bases, with 15 bases between them. CDR1 is SGDLS and CDR2 is YYNGEE in the germline V gene. This CDR3 is CASSSRTVFSTDTQYF. The CDR3 coding sequence is TGTGCCAGCAGCTCTAGGACAGTTTTTAGCACAGATACGCAGTATTTT.

The chain has TRBV5-5 and TRBJ2-2; TRBD2 matches 8 bases. Trimming took 5 bases from V and 4 from J; bases not matched to a gene: 13. The CDR3 consists of 17 residues. The germline V gene encodes CDR1 SGHKS and CDR2 YYEKEE (reference sequence). CDR3 DNA sequence: TGTGCCAGCAGAACCTTTTTCGGGGGGGCTAGCACCGGGGAGCTGTTTTTT. This codes for CASRTFFGGASTGELFF.

CDR3 in amino acids: CASSQEGGGRDTQYF. CDR3 DNA: TGCGCCAGCAGCCAGGAGGGCGGGGGAAGGGATACGCAGTATTTT. The chain combines TRBV4-1 with TRBJ2-3; TRBD2 aligns across 7 bases. Per the germline V gene, CDR1 is MGHRA and CDR2 is YSYEKL. Unmatched junction bases numbered 9, after V lost 3 bases and J lost 6 bases. This CDR3 comprises 15 residues.

The V and J genes are TRBV29-1 and TRBJ2-7; 9 bases are shared with TRBD1. The CDR3 contains 16 residues. J gave up 3 bases and V 6 bases, and 15 bases lay outside the gene matches. CDR1 SQVTM and CDR2 ANQGSEA come from the germline V gene. The CDR3, as DNA: TGCAGCGTCCTCACTCCGGGACAGGGTGGGCGCTACGAGCAGTACTTC. This translates into CSVLTPGQGGRYEQYF.

This clone was observed once. This sequence joins TRBV19 and TRBJ2-7; 8 bases align to TRBD1. The CDR3 consists of 13 residues. With V trimmed by 9 bases and J by 0 bases, 4 bases remained unmatched. Germline CDR1 LNHDA, CDR2 SQIVND (reference sequence). The CDR3, as DNA: TGTGCCAGCGCGACAGGGGTCTCCTACGAGCAGTACTTC. Amino acid sequence: CASATGVSYEQYF.

The rearrangement uses TRBV2 and TRBJ1-3; 8 bases match TRBD1. Germline trimming cut 6 bases from V and 4 bases from J; bases unmatched to any gene: 11. CDR3 size: 16 residues. Germline lookup yields CDR1 SNHLY and CDR2 FYNNEI. CDR3 sequence: CASRTGENSRGNTIYF. The CDR3, as DNA: TGTGCCAGCAGGACAGGGGAAAACTCGAGGGGAAACACCATATATTTT.

The chain joins TRBV30 to TRBJ2-5; 15 bases map to TRBD2. With 1 base clipped from V and 5 bases from J, the junction kept 5 bases outside the gene matches. The CDR3 length is 16 residues. Germline loops: CDR1 GTSNPN, CDR2 SVGIG (reference sequence). The CDR3 region has the DNA TGTGCCTGGAGTGGGACTAGCGGGGGGGCGCTTGAGACCCAGTACTTC. Amino acids: CAWSGTSGGALETQYF.

The rearrangement links TRBV2 to TRBJ2-7; tentative D call: TRBD1 (5 bases). The CDR3 is 15 amino acids. The V gene's germline CDR1 is SNHLY and CDR2 FYNNEI. V gave up 7 bases and J gave up 3 bases, with 19 bases separating them. This CDR3 is CASTTTWGSHYEQYF. CDR3 DNA sequence: TGTGCCAGCACCACCACCTGGGGCAGTCACTACGAGCAGTACTTC.

J is TRBJ2-7 and V is TRBV6-5; TRBD2 matches at 10 bases. Germline V gives CDR1 MNHEY, CDR2 SVGAGI. This CDR3 contains 13 residues. V lost 8 bases to trimming and J lost 3 bases; unmatched junction nucleotides: 4. CDR3 region: CASCLAGDYEQYF. CDR3 DNA sequence: TGTGCCAGCTGCCTAGCGGGAGACTACGAGCAGTACTTC.

This clone showed up just once. This chain connects TRBV7-6 to TRBJ1-4; 7 nucleotides match TRBD1. CDR1 SGHVS and CDR2 FNYEAQ come from the germline V gene. V trimming: 4 bases; J trimming: 6 bases; junction bases outside the gene matches: 8. The CDR3 has 15 residues. CDR3 loop: CASSSPTGVHEKLFF. For the CDR3, the DNA is TGTGCCAGCAGCTCGCCCACAGGGGTGCATGAAAAACTGTTTTTT. Filled out from reference TRBV7-6 and TRBJ1-4, the complete variable domain reads GAGVSQSPRYKVTKRGQDVALRCDPISGHVSLYWYRQALGQGPEFLTYFNYEAQQDKSGLPNDRFSAERPEGSISTLTIQRTEQRDSAMYRCASSSPTGVHEKLFFGSGTQLSVL.

This clone was counted a few times. This chain connects TRBV30 to TRBJ2-7; TRBD1 is a possible D gene (6 bases). V lost 2 bases and J lost 3, with 17 bases in between. CDR1 and CDR2 from the germline V gene are GTSNPN and SVGIG (reference sequence). The CDR3 contains 15 residues. CDR3 coding DNA: TGTGCCTGGAGTTCTTCGGGACACCTGGTCTACGAGCAGTACTTC. Translation: CAWSSSGHLVYEQYF.

The CDR3 region is CASRTGTDYEQYF. In nucleotides, the CDR3 is TGTGCCAGCAGGACGGGGACAGACTACGAGCAGTACTTC. The V and J genes are TRBV6-5 and TRBJ2-7, with 7 bases identical to TRBD1. Germline CDR1 is MNHEY and CDR2 is SVGAGI. There are 13 residues in the CDR3. V shed 6 bases and J 3 bases; nucleotides not matched to a gene: 5.

V and J are TRBV5-4 and TRBJ2-5, with D maybe TRBD2 (6 bases). The V end lost 4 bases, the J end lost 5 bases, and 15 bases lay between the germline ends. The CDR3 totals 14 residues. The germline V gene has CDR1 SGHNT and CDR2 YYREEE (reference sequence). The CDR3 sequence: CASSPGGQGETQYF. CDR3 coding DNA: TGTGCCAGCAGCCCTGGAGGGCAAGGGGAGACCCAGTACTTC.

This clone occurred a few times. V usage is TRBV29-1 and J usage is TRBJ1-2; the D is unclear. Trimming took off 0 bases at V and 10 bases at J, with 12 bases between the two ends. The CDR3 runs 12 residues. Germline V gives CDR1 SQVTM, CDR2 ANQGSEA. DNA of the CDR3: TGCAGCGTTGAAGATGGTAGTTTCGTCTACACCTTC. Protein: CSVEDGSFVYTF.

This rearrangement joins TRBV6-1 to TRBJ1-2; D is perhaps TRBD1 (6 bases). This CDR3 is 14 amino acids long. Germline CDR1 is MNHNS and CDR2 is SASEGT. V was trimmed by 2 bases and J by 1 base, leaving 8 bases between them. Written as DNA, the CDR3 is TGTGCCAGCAGTGAATCGGACAGTAACTATGGCTACACCTTC. Its protein is CASSESDSNYGYTF.

V usage is TRBV27 and J usage is TRBJ2-4; 7 bases agree with TRBD1. V shed 4 bases and J 6 bases; nucleotides not matched to a gene: 0. The V gene's germline CDR1 is MNHEY and CDR2 SMNVEV (reference sequence). The CDR3 sequence is 12 residues long. The CDR3 region is CASSWDRNIQYF. DNA for the CDR3: TGTGCCAGCAGTTGGGACAGAAACATTCAGTACTTC.

V usage is TRBV5-4 and J usage is TRBJ2-5, with TRBD2 matching over 8 bases. Losses at the gene ends were 4 bases for V and 7 bases for J; bases not matched to a gene: 0. CDR3 size: 11 residues. Germline lookup yields CDR1 SGHNT and CDR2 YYREEE (reference sequence). The CDR3 DNA follows: TGTGCCAGCAGCCGGGGGGGGACCCAGTACTTC. Amino acids: CASSRGGTQYF.

This clone was picked up a small number of times. This rearrangement joins TRBV6-5 to TRBJ1-5; maybe TRBD1 (5 bases). The CDR3 has 15 amino acids. The V gene's germline CDR1 is MNHEY and CDR2 SVGAGI. The ends were cut back, 6 bases at V and 2 bases at J, with 14 bases in the middle. The CDR3 DNA sequence: TGTGCCAGCAGGAGGGCCTCGGGGGGCAATCAGCCCCAGCATTTT. It specifies CASRRASGGNQPQHF.

The table lists this clone with a count of one. The chain couples TRBV5-1 to TRBJ1-1; D is unresolved. V gave up 6 bases and J gave up 3 bases, with 15 bases separating them. The CDR3 runs to 14 residues. The germline V gene encodes CDR1 SGHRS and CDR2 YFSETQ. In DNA form, the CDR3 reads TGCGCCAGCACGCGATCGGTGGGAGACACTGAAGCTTTCTTT. It encodes CASTRSVGDTEAFF.

The chain employs TRBV3-1 (or the pseudogene TRBV3-2) and TRBJ2-1; 12 positions match TRBD2. V shed 1 base and J 10 bases; nucleotides not matched to a gene: 5. The CDR3 spans 15 residues. CDR1 is LGHDT and CDR2 is YNNKEL in the germline V gene (reference sequence). The CDR3 region is CASSQGLAGGREQFF. The CDR3 nucleotides are TGTGCCAGCAGCCAAGGGCTAGCGGGGGGGCGGGAGCAGTTCTTC.

The chain has TRBV29-1 and TRBJ1-2; D possibly corresponds to TRBD1 (5 bases). The CDR3 has 10 amino acids. Deletions cut 7 bases from V and 6 bases from J, with 9 bases between. Germline V gives CDR1 SQVTM, CDR2 ANQGSEA. As DNA, the CDR3 is TGCAGCGGGAAGACAGATGGCTACACCTTC. Encoded protein: CSGKTDGYTF.

The V call is TRBV9, the J call TRBJ1-1, with D perhaps matching TRBD1 (5 bases). The length of the CDR3 is 15 residues. The V and J ends lost 4 bases and 2 bases respectively, with 15 bases between them. CDR1 is SGDLS, CDR2 YYNGEE, per germline. CDR3 sequence (DNA): TGTGCCAGCAGCATAGGGGTTGGGCGAAACACTGAAGCTTTCTTT. Amino acids: CASSIGVGRNTEAFF.

This clone was recorded only once. This chain links TRBV6-5 with TRBJ1-1, with D maybe TRBD1 (6 bases). Looked up from germline, CDR1 is MNHEY and CDR2 is SVGAGI. V was pared by 0 bases and J by 0 bases, with 11 bases between. CDR3 length equals 16 residues. The CDR3 protein is CASSYSRGMMNTEAFF. The CDR3 nucleotides are TGTGCCAGCAGTTACTCGAGGGGGATGATGAACACTGAAGCTTTCTTT.

V usage is TRBV4-2 and J usage is TRBJ2-3; D not resolved. The V gene lost 4 bases and the J gene lost 1 base, with 12 bases spanning the gap. CDR3 size: 15 residues. The V gene's germline CDR1 is LGHNA and CDR2 YNFKEQ. DNA for the CDR3: TGTGCCAGCAGCCCCCGAATTACTGGCACAGATACGCAGTATTTT. It yields the protein CASSPRITGTDTQYF.

With regard to this clone: The same CDR3 can be traced to other DNA sequences in this sample. The rearrangement joins TRBV7-2 to TRBJ1-2; 9 bases match TRBD1. The CDR3 length is 13 residues. The trim removed 4 bases at V and 7 bases at J, leaving 4 bases unmatched. Germline V gives CDR1 SGHTA, CDR2 FQGNSA. For the CDR3, the DNA is TGTGCCAGCAGCTCCGGGACAGGGCTTGGCTACACCTTC. Residues: CASSSGTGLGYTF. The full variable domain, its missing parts supplied by reference TRBV7-2 and TRBJ1-2, is GAGVSQSPSNKVTEKGKDVELRCDPISGHTALYWYRQSLGQGLEFLIYFQGNSAPDKSGLPSDRFSAERTGGSVSTLTIQRTQQEDSAVYLCASSSGTGLGYTFGSGTRLTVV.

The V and J genes are TRBV10-3 and TRBJ1-1; the D gene is possibly TRBD1 (5 bases). Germline loops: CDR1 ENHRY, CDR2 SYGVKD. Trimming removed 7 bases at V and 8 bases at J, with 11 bases between. CDR3 length equals 11 residues. CDR3 sequence reads: CAITQGKEAFF. CDR3 nucleotide sequence: TGTGCCATCACCCAGGGTAAAGAAGCTTTCTTT.

The chain recombines TRBV2 with TRBJ1-2; TRBD1 agrees at 9 bases. This CDR3 contains 15 residues. V lost 5 bases, J lost 8 bases, and 12 bases stayed unmatched. Germline V gene lookup returns CDR1 SNHLY and CDR2 FYNNEI. The CDR3 loop reads CASSPSEDRGKGYTF. The DNA of the CDR3 is TGTGCCAGCAGTCCTTCTGAAGACAGGGGGAAAGGCTACACCTTC.